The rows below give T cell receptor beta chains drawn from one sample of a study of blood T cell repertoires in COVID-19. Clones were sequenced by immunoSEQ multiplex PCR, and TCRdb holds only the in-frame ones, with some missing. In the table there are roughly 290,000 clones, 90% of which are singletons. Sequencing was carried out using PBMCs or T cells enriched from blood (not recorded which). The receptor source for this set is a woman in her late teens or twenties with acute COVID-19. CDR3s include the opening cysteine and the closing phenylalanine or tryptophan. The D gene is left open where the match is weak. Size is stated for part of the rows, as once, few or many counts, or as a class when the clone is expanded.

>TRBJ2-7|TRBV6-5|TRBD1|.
CASSTFQDRAGEQYF
TGTGCCAGCAGTACCTTTCAGGACAGGGCGGGCGAGCAGTACTTC
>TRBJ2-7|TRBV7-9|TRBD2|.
CASSQGAGLAGGEQYF
TGTGCCAGCAGCCAAGGGGCGGGACTAGCGGGAGGCGAGCAGTACTTC
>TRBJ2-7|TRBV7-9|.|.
CASSSNTYEQYF
TGTGCCAGCAGCTCCAACACCTACGAGCAGTACTTC
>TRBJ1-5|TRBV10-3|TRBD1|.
CAISGTGRNNQPQHF
TGTGCCATCAGTGGGACAGGGCGTAACAATCAGCCCCAGCATTTT
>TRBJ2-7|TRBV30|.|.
CAWSEGNEQYF
TGTGCCTGGTCTGAGGGTAACGAGCAGTACTTC
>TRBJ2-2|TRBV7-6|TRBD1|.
CASSLGQGALGELFF
TGTGCCAGCAGCTTAGGACAGGGGGCCCTTGGGGAGCTGTTTTTT
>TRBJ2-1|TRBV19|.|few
CASSSEGGVSYNEQFF
TGTGCCAGTAGCTCCGAAGGGGGGGTGTCCTACAATGAGCAGTTCTTC
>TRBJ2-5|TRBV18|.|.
CASATTRGQPQETQYF
TGTGCCAGCGCTACTACACGCGGCCAGCCGCAAGAGACCCAGTACTTC
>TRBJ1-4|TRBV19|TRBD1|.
CASTGGTGRVF
TGTGCCAGTACGGGAGGGACAGGGAGAGTTTTT
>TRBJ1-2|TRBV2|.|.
CASSEEDSYYGYTF
TGTGCCAGCAGTGAAGAGGACAGTTACTATGGCTACACCTTC
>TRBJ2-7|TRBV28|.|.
CASSSTITLTGWAYEQYF
TGTGCCAGCAGTTCAACAATCACGTTAACAGGCTGGGCTTACGAGCAGTACTTC
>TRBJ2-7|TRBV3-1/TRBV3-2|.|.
CASSQVSYEQYF
TGTGCCAGCAGCCAGGTCAGCTACGAGCAGTACTTC
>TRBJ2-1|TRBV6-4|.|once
CASSDSVGGNEQFF
TGTGCCAGCAGTGACTCAGTCGGAGGGAATGAGCAGTTCTTC
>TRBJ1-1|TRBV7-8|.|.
CASSSASAPMNTEAFF
TGTGCCAGCAGCTCCGCGTCCGCACCCATGAACACTGAAGCTTTCTTT
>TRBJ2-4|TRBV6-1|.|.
CASSEAGYKNIQYF
TGTGCCAGCAGTGAGGCGGGATACAAAAACATTCAGTACTTC
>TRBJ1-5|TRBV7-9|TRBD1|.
CASSTGTGYGQPQHF
TGTGCCAGCAGCACCGGGACAGGGTATGGTCAGCCCCAGCATTTT
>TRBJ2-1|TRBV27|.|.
CASRPSYNEQFF
TGTGCCAGCAGACCCTCCTATAATGAGCAGTTCTTC
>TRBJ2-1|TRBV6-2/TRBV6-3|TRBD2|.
CASSYSVTSGFYAYNEQFF
TGTGCCAGCAGTTACTCGGTGACTAGCGGGTTTTACGCCTACAATGAGCAGTTCTTC
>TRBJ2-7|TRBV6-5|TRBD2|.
CASRLAGETYEQYF
TGTGCCAGCAGACTAGCGGGAGAGACCTACGAGCAGTACTTC
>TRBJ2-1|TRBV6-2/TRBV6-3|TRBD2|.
CASSYYRLAGYNEQFF
TGTGCCAGCAGTTACTATCGACTAGCGGGCTACAATGAGCAGTTCTTC
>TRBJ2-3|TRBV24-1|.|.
CATSEWGGGTQYF
TGTGCCACCAGTGAATGGGGCGGTGGTACGCAGTATTTT
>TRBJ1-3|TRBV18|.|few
CASSPHSYTIYF
TGTGCCAGCTCACCACACTCTTACACCATATATTTT
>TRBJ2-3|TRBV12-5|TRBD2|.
CASGSTSGSSTDTQYF
TGTGCTAGTGGTTCTACTAGCGGGAGCAGCACAGATACGCAGTATTTT
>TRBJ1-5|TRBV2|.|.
CASSRGIQPQHF
TGTGCCAGCAGTAGGGGTATTCAGCCCCAGCATTTT
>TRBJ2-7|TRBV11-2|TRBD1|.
CASSSTGGVSEQYF
TGTGCCAGCAGCTCGACAGGGGGAGTCTCCGAGCAGTACTTC
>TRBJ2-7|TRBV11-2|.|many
CASSLQTAYEQYF
TGTGCCAGCAGCTTACAGACAGCCTACGAGCAGTACTTC
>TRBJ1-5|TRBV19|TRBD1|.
CASSPRDRVNQPQHF
TGTGCCAGTAGCCCCCGGGACAGGGTCAATCAGCCCCAGCATTTT
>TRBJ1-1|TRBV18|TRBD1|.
CASSPTGYGTEAFF
TGTGCCAGCTCACCGACAGGGTACGGGACTGAAGCTTTCTTT
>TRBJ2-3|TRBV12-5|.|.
CASGLVPADTQYF
TGTGCTAGTGGTTTGGTACCGGCAGATACGCAGTATTTT
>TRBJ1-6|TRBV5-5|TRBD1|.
CASSLTRDRNNSPLHF
TGTGCCAGCAGCTTGACTCGGGACAGGAATAATTCACCCCTCCACTTT
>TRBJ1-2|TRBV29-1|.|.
CSDGRLVGGYTF
TGCAGCGACGGGAGACTAGTGGGTGGCTACACCTTC
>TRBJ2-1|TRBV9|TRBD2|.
CASNDGGVPYNEQFF
TGTGCCAGCAACGATGGGGGGGTACCCTACAATGAGCAGTTCTTC
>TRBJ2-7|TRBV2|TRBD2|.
CASKSGTSAYEQYF
TGTGCCAGCAAATCGGGGACTAGCGCCTACGAGCAGTACTTC
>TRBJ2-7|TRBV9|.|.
CASSSRIKGQKFF
TGTGCCAGCAGCTCACGTATTAAAGGACAGAAATTCTTC
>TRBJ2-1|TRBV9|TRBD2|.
CASSVTSGEYNEQFF
TGTGCCAGCAGCGTCACTAGCGGAGAATACAATGAGCAGTTCTTC
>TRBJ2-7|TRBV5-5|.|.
CASSPSWGTSYYEQYF
TGTGCCAGCAGCCCATCGTGGGGGACAAGCTACTACGAGCAGTACTTC
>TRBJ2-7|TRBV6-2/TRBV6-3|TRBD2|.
CASSFQLAGGTYEQYF
TGTGCCAGCAGCTTCCAACTAGCGGGAGGCACCTACGAGCAGTACTTC
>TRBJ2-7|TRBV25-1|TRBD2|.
CASSEYSGRAVNEQYF
TGTGCCAGCAGTGAATATAGCGGGAGGGCCGTCAACGAGCAGTACTTC
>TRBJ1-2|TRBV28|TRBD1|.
CASSPGTGGSGYTF
TGTGCCAGCAGTCCAGGGACAGGGGGCTCTGGCTACACCTTC
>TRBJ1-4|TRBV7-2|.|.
CASSLGQGEKLFF
TGTGCCAGCAGCTTAGGGCAGGGGGAAAAACTGTTTTTT
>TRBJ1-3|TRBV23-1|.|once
CASSQSRATGNTIYF
TGCGCCAGCAGTCAATCGCGGGCGACTGGAAACACCATATATTTT
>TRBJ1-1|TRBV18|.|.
CASSPKQGPVSEAFF
TGTGCCAGCTCACCGAAGCAGGGGCCGGTTTCTGAAGCTTTCTTT
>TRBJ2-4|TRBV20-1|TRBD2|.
CSASVSGSQNIQYF
TGCAGTGCTAGTGTCAGCGGGAGTCAAAACATTCAGTACTTC
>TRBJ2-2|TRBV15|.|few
CATSRDPVGSGELFF
TGTGCCACCAGCAGAGATCCCGTTGGGAGTGGGGAGCTGTTTTTT
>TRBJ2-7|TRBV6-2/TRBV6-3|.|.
CASSFEYLTVLHYEQYF
TGTGCCAGCAGTTTCGAATACCTGACAGTGCTACACTACGAGCAGTACTTC
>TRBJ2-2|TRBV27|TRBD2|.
CASSFSRELIGELFF
TGTGCCAGCAGTTTTTCGCGGGAGTTGATCGGGGAGCTGTTTTTT
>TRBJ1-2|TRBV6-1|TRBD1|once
CASSPTGGYYGYTF
TGTGCCAGCAGCCCGACAGGGGGCTACTATGGCTACACCTTC
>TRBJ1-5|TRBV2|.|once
CASSAHGLNQPQHF
TGTGCCAGCAGTGCACATGGTCTCAATCAGCCCCAGCATTTT